A single sample is the source of the 20 T cell receptor beta chains below, sequenced in a study of T cell repertoires in cytomegalovirus infection. MiXCR, run by TCRdb on the reads, gives a single entry per CDR3 protein. The sample contains approximately 590,000 distinct CDR3 sequences, about 40% of which appear only once. These receptors are not linked to any known antigen. The material sequenced was cultured PBMCs, taken from culture after CMV antigen stimulation. Receptors originate from a human donor in good health (CMV status not recorded). Some clones in this sample may be carry-over from other donors' samples.

The V gene is TRBV12-3 or TRBV12-4, the J gene TRBJ1-3; D is unresolved. V shed 0 bases and J shed 5 bases, with 5 bases lying between them. The length of the CDR3 is 13 residues. CDR3 residues: CASSLAGRNTIYF. The CDR3 bases are TGTGCCAGCAGTTTAGCGGGGAGAAACACCATATATTTT.

The chain joins TRBV14 to TRBJ2-7; D is perhaps TRBD2 (6 bases). Germline CDR1 reads SGHDN; CDR2 reads FVKESK. The V gene lost 2 bases and the J gene lost 0 bases, with 11 bases spanning the gap. CDR3 length equals 15 residues. The chain's CDR3 is CASSQISGLSYEQYF. Written as DNA, the CDR3 is TGTGCCAGCAGCCAAATTAGCGGTCTCTCCTACGAGCAGTACTTC.

The sample holds a few counts of this clonotype. This chain links TRBV7-8 with TRBJ1-2, with TRBD1 as a possible D gene (5 bases). Germline lookup yields CDR1 SGHVS and CDR2 FQNEAQ. V was shortened by 6 bases and J by 5 bases, with 13 bases between the two germline ends. This CDR3 spans 13 amino acids. The CDR3 is CASSPDRIYGYTF. The CDR3 nucleotides read TGTGCCAGCAGTCCTGACAGAATATATGGCTACACCTTC. Full variable domain (outside the CDR3, taken from reference TRBV7-8 and TRBJ1-2): GAGVSQSPRYKVAKRGQDVALRCDPISGHVSLFWYQQALGQGPEFLTYFQNEAQLDKSGLPSDRFFAERPEGSVSTLKIQRTQQEDSAVYLCASSPDRIYGYTFGSGTRLTVV.

This clonotype has a handful of counts. The chain couples TRBV6-1 to TRBJ1-6, with no clear D. The CDR3 runs 17 residues. The germline gives CDR1 MNHNS, CDR2 SASEGT. V dropped 4 bases and J dropped 0 bases, with 13 bases sitting between them. In DNA, the CDR3 is TGTGCCAGCAGTGTGGAGCGGTCGAGCTCCTATAATTCACCCCTCCACTTT. This gives the protein CASSVERSSSYNSPLHF.

The chain combines TRBV11-2 with TRBJ2-1; perhaps D is TRBD1 or TRBD2 (5 bases each). Germline V gives CDR1 SGHAT, CDR2 FQNNGV. The CDR3 loop spans 13 amino acids. Trimming stripped 5 bases from V and 7 bases from J, with 12 bases between. CDR3 nucleotide sequence: TGTGCCAGCAGCCCCGAGGGGTGGAATGAGCAGTTCTTC. It yields the protein CASSPEGWNEQFF.

V is TRBV19 and J is TRBJ2-3; maybe TRBD2 (6 bases). The CDR3 runs 16 residues. From germline, CDR1 is LNHDA and CDR2 SQIVND (reference sequence). V lost 5 bases, J lost 2 bases, and 17 bases lay in between. The chain's CDR3 is CASSFARGAHTDTQYF. CDR3 nucleotide sequence: TGTGCCAGTAGTTTCGCCCGCGGGGCTCACACAGATACGCAGTATTTT.

This clonotype came up once. The V gene is TRBV4-3, the J gene TRBJ2-7; D is unclear. The CDR3 extends over 14 amino acids. In germline, CDR1 is LGHNA, CDR2 YSLEER. Trimming shortened V by 4 bases and J by 2 bases, and 12 bases separated the two germline ends. CDR3 amino acids: CASSPGRFAYEQYF. CDR3 nucleotides: TGCGCCAGCAGCCCCGGACGGTTCGCCTACGAGCAGTACTTC.

The count of this clonotype is one. V usage is TRBV7-8 and J usage is TRBJ2-2, with D perhaps TRBD2 (5 bases). The germline V gene encodes CDR1 SGHVS and CDR2 FQNEAQ. With 5 bases removed from V and 3 bases from J, the gap between germline ends came to 16 bases. This CDR3 has 16 amino acids. The CDR3 DNA sequence: TGTGCCAGCAGCCCCCGGACTCCAATAGACACCGGGGAGCTGTTTTTT. Protein: CASSPRTPIDTGELFF.

The chain couples TRBV12-3 or TRBV12-4 to TRBJ1-1, with D perhaps matching TRBD1 (5 bases). The CDR3 length is 13 residues. V lost 6 bases and J 1 base, leaving 9 bases between the germline ends. In DNA, the CDR3 is TGTGCCAGCAGGGGGGTGGGGAACACTGAAGCTTTCTTT. Residues: CASRGVGNTEAFF.

In its sample, this clonotype was seen a few times. CDR3 protein: CASSLRLAGVNEQYF. In nucleotides, the CDR3 is TGTGCCAGCAGCTTAAGACTAGCGGGAGTGAACGAGCAGTACTTC. The chain combines TRBV7-9 with TRBJ2-7; the match to TRBD2 covers 12 bases. This CDR3 comprises 15 residues. The germline V gene has CDR1 SEHNR and CDR2 FQNEAQ (reference sequence). J gave up 5 bases and V 2 bases, and 4 bases lay outside the gene matches.

Concerning this clonotype: A read error may produce the germline difference seen at one junction end. The chain couples TRBV20-1 to TRBJ2-7; D possibly corresponds to TRBD2 (6 bases). CDR3 size: 15 residues. Looked up from germline, CDR1 is DFQATT and CDR2 is SNEGSKA (reference sequence). The CDR3 sequence is CSARDQPGEGYEQYF. The CDR3 nucleotides read TGCAGTGCCAGAGATCAACCGGGAGAGGGGTACGAGCAGTACTTC.

In this sample, this clonotype turned up many times. For the CDR3, the DNA is TGTGCCAGCAGCTACGCCTACGAGCAGTACTTC. This translates into CASSYAYEQYF. The gene calls are TRBV7-2 and TRBJ2-7; D not resolved. The germline V and J ends were trimmed by 4 bases and 2 bases, with 3 bases remaining between them. The CDR3 loop spans 11 amino acids. CDR1 is SGHTA, CDR2 FQGNSA, per germline.

The DNA for the CDR3 is TGTGCCACCAGGGGGGGGGCCCGTGGGTTTTACGAGCAGTACTTC. Translating gives CATRGGARGFYEQYF. The V and J genes are TRBV25-1 and TRBJ2-7; TRBD1 or TRBD2 may be the D gene (7 bases each). The V end lost 10 bases, the J end lost 4 bases, and 23 bases lay between the germline ends. The CDR3 has 15 residues. The germline gives CDR1 MGHDK, CDR2 SYGVNS.

The chain is built from TRBV12-3 or TRBV12-4 and TRBJ2-7, with TRBD2 matching 8 bases. V dropped 5 bases and J dropped 4; count of bases not matched to a gene: 10. CDR3 size: 15 residues. The CDR3 region is CASSESGSYRYEQYF. In nucleotides, the CDR3 is TGTGCCAGCAGTGAAAGCGGGAGTTACCGTTACGAGCAGTACTTC.

This clonotype appeared a few times. V gene TRBV7-2 combines with J gene TRBJ2-3; TRBD1 matches at 9 bases. Germline V CDR1 and CDR2: SGHTA, FQGNSA. V trimming: 8 bases; J trimming: 5 bases; junction bases outside the gene matches: 8. The CDR3 has 14 residues. The CDR3 DNA is TGTGCCAGCGCGGGGGACAGGGCTTTAGATACGCAGTATTTT. Protein: CASAGDRALDTQYF.

This chain links TRBV20-1 with TRBJ2-7, with D possibly TRBD2 on 5 matching bases. V shed 7 bases and J shed 3 bases, with 19 bases lying between them. CDR1 DFQATT and CDR2 SNEGSKA come from the germline V gene (reference sequence). The CDR3 is 14 residues long. The CDR3 DNA reads as TGCAGTGTCAAAGACGGGGTCAACCGCTACGAGCAGTACTTC. Protein sequence: CSVKDGVNRYEQYF.

The gene calls are TRBV12-5 and TRBJ2-2; TRBD2 aligns across 13 bases. Per germline, CDR1 LGHNT and CDR2 FRNRAP. With 7 bases clipped from V and 4 bases from J, the junction kept 9 bases outside the gene matches. This CDR3 contains 17 residues. CDR3 coding DNA: TGTGCTAGTGCCATCATCCGGACTAGCGGGGGCACCGGGGAGCTGTTTTTT. Amino acid sequence: CASAIIRTSGGTGELFF.

This clonotype was detected a few times. The rearrangement links TRBV7-2 to TRBJ2-3; tentative D call: TRBD2 (5 bases). The CDR3 has 14 residues. The germline CDR1 and CDR2 sequences are SGHTA and FQGNSA. The V and J ends lost 5 bases and 7 bases respectively, with 16 bases between them. The CDR3 nucleotides read TGTGCCAGCAGCGCGACTACTTCCTCTCATACGCAGTATTTT. As protein: CASSATTSSHTQYF.

This clonotype has more than one count but fewer than ten. The rearrangement links TRBV27 to TRBJ1-5, with D possibly matching TRBD1 (6 bases). V dropped 1 base and J dropped 4 bases, with 8 bases sitting between them. This CDR3 spans 14 amino acids. Germline CDR1 reads MNHEY; CDR2 reads SMNVEV (reference sequence). The DNA for the CDR3 is TGTGCCAGCAGTTTATTACAGGGTAATCAGCCCCAGCATTTT. Its protein product is CASSLLQGNQPQHF.

The gene calls are TRBV20-1 and TRBJ2-1; D call uncertain. CDR3 length equals 17 residues. With 3 bases removed from V and 10 bases from J, the gap between germline ends came to 28 bases. Germline lookup yields CDR1 DFQATT and CDR2 SNEGSKA (reference sequence). The CDR3 protein is CSASYRLGLGPSREQFF. The CDR3 DNA follows: TGCAGTGCTAGCTACCGCCTGGGGTTGGGCCCATCAAGAGAGCAGTTCTTC.